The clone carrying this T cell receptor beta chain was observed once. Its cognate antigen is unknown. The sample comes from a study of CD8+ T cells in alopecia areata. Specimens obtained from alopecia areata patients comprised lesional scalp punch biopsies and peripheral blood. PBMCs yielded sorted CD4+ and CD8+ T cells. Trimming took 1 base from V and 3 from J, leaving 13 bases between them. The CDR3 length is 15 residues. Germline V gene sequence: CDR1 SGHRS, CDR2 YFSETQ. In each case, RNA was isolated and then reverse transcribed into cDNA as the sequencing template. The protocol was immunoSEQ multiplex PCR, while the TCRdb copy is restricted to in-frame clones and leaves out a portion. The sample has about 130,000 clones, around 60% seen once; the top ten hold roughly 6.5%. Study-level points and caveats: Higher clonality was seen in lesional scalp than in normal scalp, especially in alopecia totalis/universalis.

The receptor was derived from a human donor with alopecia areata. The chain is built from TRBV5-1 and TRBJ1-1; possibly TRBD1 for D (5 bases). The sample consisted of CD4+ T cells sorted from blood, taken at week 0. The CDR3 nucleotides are TGCGCCAGCAGCTTGTGGGGGGTCTACGACACTGAAGCTTTCTTT. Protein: CASSLWGVYDTEAFF.